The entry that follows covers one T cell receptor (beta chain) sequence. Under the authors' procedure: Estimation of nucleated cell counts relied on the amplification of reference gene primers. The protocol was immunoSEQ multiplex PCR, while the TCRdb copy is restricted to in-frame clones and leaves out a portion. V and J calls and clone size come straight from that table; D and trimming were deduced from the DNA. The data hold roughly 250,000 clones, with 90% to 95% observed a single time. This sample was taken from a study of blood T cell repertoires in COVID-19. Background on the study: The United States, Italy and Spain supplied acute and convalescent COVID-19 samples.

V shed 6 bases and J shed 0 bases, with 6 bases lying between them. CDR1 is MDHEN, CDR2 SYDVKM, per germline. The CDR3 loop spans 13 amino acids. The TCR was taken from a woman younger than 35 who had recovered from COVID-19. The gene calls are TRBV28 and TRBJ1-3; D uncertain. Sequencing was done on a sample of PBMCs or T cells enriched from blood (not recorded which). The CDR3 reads CASSPGSGNTIYF. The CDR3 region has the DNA TGTGCCAGCAGCCCCGGCTCTGGAAACACCATATATTTT.